Shown below are 2 T cell receptor beta chains from a single sample sequenced in a study of T cells after posttransplantation cyclophosphamide. Assay: immunoSEQ multiplex PCR; the TCRdb copy retains only in-frame clones and omits some. The sample has some 17,000 clones, none seen only once. Busulfan-fludarabine conditioning, marrow transplant, and cyclophosphamide on days +3 and +4 were administered. The source material was PBMCs, sampled after allogeneic stem cell transplant with posttransplant cyclophosphamide. The receptors here all came from a female patient under 45 who received an allogeneic stem cell transplant from a related donor, was CMV-positive, and had no GVHD. Some T cells may be transferred from the graft donor.

This clone was recorded at least ten times. The chain links TRBV7-8 to TRBJ2-1; perhaps TRBD2 as D (5 bases). The CDR3 runs to 15 residues. Germline lookup yields CDR1 SGHVS and CDR2 FQNEAQ. V was shortened by 1 base and J by 12 bases, with 19 bases between the two germline ends. CDR3 protein: CASSLVELMKGGQFF. The CDR3 DNA sequence: TGTGCCAGCAGCTTAGTTGAACTAATGAAAGGAGGGCAGTTCTTC.

This clone was detected ten times or more. This chain joins TRBV12-5 and TRBJ2-3; 9 bases align to TRBD2. This CDR3 comprises 16 residues. Germline V gives CDR1 LGHNT, CDR2 FRNRAP. The J segment lost 5 bases and the V segment lost 0 bases, leaving 6 bases of the junction unmatched. The CDR3 bases are TGTGCTAGTGGTTTGGTAGTGGCGGGGGGGGTAGATACGCAGTATTTT. As protein: CASGLVVAGGVDTQYF.